This is a list of T cell receptor beta chains from one sample in a study of blood T cell repertoires in COVID-19. Libraries were prepared by immunoSEQ multiplex PCR; TCRdb keeps only in-frame clonotypes and omits some of them. The sample yields under 550,000 clones, about 87% seen once. The sequencing input was peripheral blood. These receptors originate from a man aged 18 to 29 with COVID-19, enrolled during active disease. Both conserved end residues are part of each CDR3. The D gene is left open where the match is weak. The size field is filled for only some rows; it gives once, few, many or a size class.

cdr3_length | j_call | d_call | clone_size | v_call | cdr3_nt | cdr3_aa
12 | TRBJ1-2 | - | once | TRBV29-1 | TGCAGCGTCAAGGCCAGCGGGTATGGCTACACCTTC | CSVKASGYGYTF
18 | TRBJ2-1 | TRBD2 | - | TRBV5-1 | TGCGCCAGCAGCACCGGACTAGCGGGAGGTCAGTTTATGAATGAGCAGTTCTTC | CASSTGLAGGQFMNEQFF
12 | TRBJ2-3 | - | - | TRBV12-3/TRBV12-4 | TGTGCCAGCAGTTTACGGGGAGATACGCAGTATTTT | CASSLRGDTQYF
15 | TRBJ2-1 | TRBD2 | - | TRBV7-6 | TGTGCCAGCAGCGCTAGCGGGGCCCTAGGGCATGAGCAGTTCTTC | CASSASGALGHEQFF
12 | TRBJ2-1 | - | - | TRBV5-6 | TGTGCCAGCAGCCGGGGATCTTCCGAGCAGTTCTTC | CASSRGSSEQFF
16 | TRBJ2-6 | TRBD2 | - | TRBV29-1 | TGCAGCGTTGGGGCGGGAGGGCCCGGTGGGGCCAACGTCCTGACTTTC | CSVGAGGPGGANVLTF
12 | TRBJ2-5 | - | - | TRBV2 | TGTGCCAGCGGTGACAGGCGAGAGACCCAGTACTTC | CASGDRRETQYF
14 | TRBJ2-1 | - | - | TRBV14 | TGTGCCAGCAGCCCCCCGCAGCCTTACAGAGAGCAGTTCTTC | CASSPPQPYREQFF
17 | TRBJ2-7 | TRBD2 | - | TRBV18 | TGTGCCAGCTCGCCTCTTACTAGCGGGAGTGGAGCGGGCGAGCAGTACTTC | CASSPLTSGSGAGEQYF
16 | TRBJ1-2 | - | few | TRBV7-9 | TGTGCCAGCAGCTTATATCAGGGGCCCCTAGTGAGGGGCTACACCTTC | CASSLYQGPLVRGYTF
13 | TRBJ1-1 | - | - | TRBV11-2 | TGTGCCAGCAGCTCCCGACTGGAGAATGAAGCTTTCTTT | CASSSRLENEAFF
16 | TRBJ2-2 | TRBD2 | - | TRBV7-7 | TGTGCTAGCAGCTTAACCACAGCGGGAGGGACCGGGGAGCTGTTTTTT | CASSLTTAGGTGELFF
15 | TRBJ2-7 | - | - | TRBV14 | TGTGCCAGCAGCCAAGGGTCAGGGCTCTCCTACGAGCAGTACTTC | CASSQGSGLSYEQYF
14 | TRBJ2-5 | - | - | TRBV6-6 | TGTGCCAGCAGAAACGGGCAGGGACTCGAGACCCAGTACTTC | CASRNGQGLETQYF
16 | TRBJ2-5 | TRBD1 | once | TRBV7-9 | TGTGCCAGCAGCTTAGGGACAGGGGGCGAATCGGAGACCCAGTACTTC | CASSLGTGGESETQYF
15 | TRBJ2-7 | TRBD2 | - | TRBV7-9 | TGTGCCAGCGGCATTATAGCGGGAGTGGGCCACGAGCAGTACTTC | CASGIIAGVGHEQYF
17 | TRBJ2-7 | TRBD1 | - | TRBV29-1 | TGCAGCCAATCTAACCCCCACAGGGGGCGTAGGTCCTACGAGCAGTACTTC | CSQSNPHRGRRSYEQYF
14 | TRBJ1-1 | TRBD1 | - | TRBV5-1 | TGCGCCAGCAGCTCTACAGGGGTGAACACTGAAGCTTTCTTT | CASSSTGVNTEAFF
16 | TRBJ1-5 | TRBD1 | - | TRBV2 | TGTGCCAGCAGTTCTACAGGGGAACTTAGCAATCAGCCCCAGCATTTT | CASSSTGELSNQPQHF
16 | TRBJ2-3 | TRBD2 | once | TRBV5-1 | TGCGCCAGCAGCCTCAGGACTAGCGGGGTCACAGATACGCAGTATTTT | CASSLRTSGVTDTQYF
15 | TRBJ2-1 | TRBD1 | - | TRBV6-5 | TGTGCCAGCAGAATAGACAGGGGGAAATACAATGAGCAGTTCTTC | CASRIDRGKYNEQFF
15 | TRBJ2-7 | TRBD1 | - | TRBV6-5 | TGTGCCAGCAGTTACTCCGGGACAGGGCTCTACGAGCAGTACTTC | CASSYSGTGLYEQYF
16 | TRBJ1-5 | - | - | TRBV5-6 | TGTGCCAGCAGCTTTGGAGGACAGCCAAACAATCAGCCCCAGCATTTT | CASSFGGQPNNQPQHF
16 | TRBJ1-5 | - | - | TRBV5-1 | TGCGCCAGCAGCTTGGTTGGGCCGGGATCTCCCCAGCCCCAGCATTTT | CASSLVGPGSPQPQHF
15 | TRBJ2-3 | TRBD2 | - | TRBV4-1 | TGCGCCAGCAGCCCTACTAGCGGGAGTACAGATACGCAGTATTTT | CASSPTSGSTDTQYF
14 | TRBJ2-7 | - | few | TRBV9 | TGTGCCAGCAGCCCCACAACAGGGATCGGCGAGCAGTACTTC | CASSPTTGIGEQYF
15 | TRBJ2-1 | - | - | TRBV18 | TGTGCCAGCTCACGCCCAGCTAGCTCCTACAATGAGCAGTTCTTC | CASSRPASSYNEQFF